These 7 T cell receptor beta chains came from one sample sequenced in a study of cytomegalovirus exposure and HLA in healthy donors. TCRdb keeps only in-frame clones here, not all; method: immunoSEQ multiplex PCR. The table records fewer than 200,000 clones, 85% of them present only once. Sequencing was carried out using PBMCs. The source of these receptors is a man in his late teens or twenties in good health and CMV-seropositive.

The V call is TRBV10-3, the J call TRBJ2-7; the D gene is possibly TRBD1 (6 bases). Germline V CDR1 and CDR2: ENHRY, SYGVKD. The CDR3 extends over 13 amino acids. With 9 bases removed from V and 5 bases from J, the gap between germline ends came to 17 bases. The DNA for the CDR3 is TGTGCCATTTCCCTGGCACAGGGCGACGAGCAGTACTTC. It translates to CAISLAQGDEQYF.

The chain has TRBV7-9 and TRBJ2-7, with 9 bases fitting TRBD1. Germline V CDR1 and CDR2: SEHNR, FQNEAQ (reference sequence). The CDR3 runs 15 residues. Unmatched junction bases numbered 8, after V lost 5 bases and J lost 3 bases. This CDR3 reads CASSPGQGAIYEQYF. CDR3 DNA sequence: TGTGCCAGCAGCCCGGGACAGGGCGCAATCTACGAGCAGTACTTC. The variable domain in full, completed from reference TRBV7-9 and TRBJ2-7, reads DTGVSQNPRHKITKRGQNVTFRCDPISEHNRLYWYRQTLGQGPEFLTYFQNEAQLEKSRLLSDRFSAERPKGSFSTLEIQRTEQGDSAMYLCASSPGQGAIYEQYFGPGTRLTVT.

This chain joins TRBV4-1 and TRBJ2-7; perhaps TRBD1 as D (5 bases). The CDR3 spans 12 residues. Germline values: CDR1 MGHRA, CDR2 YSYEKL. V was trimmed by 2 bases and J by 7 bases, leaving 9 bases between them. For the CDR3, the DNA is TGCGCCAGCAGCCAATCCAGGGATGAGCAGTACTTC. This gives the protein CASSQSRDEQYF.

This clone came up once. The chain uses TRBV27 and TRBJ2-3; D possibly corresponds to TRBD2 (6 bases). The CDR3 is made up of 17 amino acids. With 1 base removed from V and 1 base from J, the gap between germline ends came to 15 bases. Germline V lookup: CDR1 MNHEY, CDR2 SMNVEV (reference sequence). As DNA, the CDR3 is TGTGCCAGCAGTTTATTTTCCGTGGCTAGCGGCACAGATACGCAGTATTTT. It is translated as CASSLFSVASGTDTQYF.

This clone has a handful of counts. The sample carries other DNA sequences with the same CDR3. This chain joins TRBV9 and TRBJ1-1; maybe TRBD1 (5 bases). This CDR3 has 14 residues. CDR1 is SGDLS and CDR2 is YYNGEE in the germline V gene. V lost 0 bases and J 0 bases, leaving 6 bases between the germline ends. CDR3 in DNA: TGTGCCAGCAGCGTAGAAGGGGTGAACACTGAAGCTTTCTTT. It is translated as CASSVEGVNTEAFF. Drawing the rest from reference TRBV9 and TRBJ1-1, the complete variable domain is DSGVTQTPKHLITATGQRVTLRCSPRSGDLSVYWYQQSLDQGLQFLIQYYNGEERAKGNILERFSAQQFPDLHSELNLSSLELGDSALYFCASSVEGVNTEAFFGQGTRLTVV.

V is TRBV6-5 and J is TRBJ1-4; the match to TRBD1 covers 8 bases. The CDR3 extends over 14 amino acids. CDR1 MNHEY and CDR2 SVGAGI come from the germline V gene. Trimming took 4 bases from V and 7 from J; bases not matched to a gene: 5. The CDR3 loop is CASSSTGAGEKLFF. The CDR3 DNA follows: TGTGCCAGCAGTTCGACAGGGGCGGGTGAAAAACTGTTTTTT.

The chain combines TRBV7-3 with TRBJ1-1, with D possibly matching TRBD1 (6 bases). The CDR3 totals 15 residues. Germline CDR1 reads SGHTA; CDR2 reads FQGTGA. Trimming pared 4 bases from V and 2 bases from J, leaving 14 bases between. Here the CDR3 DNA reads TGTGCCAGCAGCTCCCGAGCGGGGGCTAACACTGAAGCTTTCTTT. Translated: CASSSRAGANTEAFF.